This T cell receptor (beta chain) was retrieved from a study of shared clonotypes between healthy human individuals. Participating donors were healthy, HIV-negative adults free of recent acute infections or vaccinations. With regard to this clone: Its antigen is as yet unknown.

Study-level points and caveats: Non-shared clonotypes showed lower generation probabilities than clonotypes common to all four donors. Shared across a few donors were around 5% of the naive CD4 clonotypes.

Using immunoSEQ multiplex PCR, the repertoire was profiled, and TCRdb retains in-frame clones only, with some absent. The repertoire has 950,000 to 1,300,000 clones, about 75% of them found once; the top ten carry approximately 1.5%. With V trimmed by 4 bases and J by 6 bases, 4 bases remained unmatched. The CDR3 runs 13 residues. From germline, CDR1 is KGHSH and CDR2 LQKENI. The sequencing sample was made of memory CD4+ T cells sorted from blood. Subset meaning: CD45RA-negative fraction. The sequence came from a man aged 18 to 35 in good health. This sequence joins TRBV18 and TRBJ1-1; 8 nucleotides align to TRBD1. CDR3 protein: CASSRGQAAEAFF. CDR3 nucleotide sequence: TGTGCCAGCTCACGGGGACAGGCTGCTGAAGCTTTCTTT.